The clone carrying this T cell receptor beta chain was recorded a few times. Its antigen is unknown. The sample is drawn from a study of early T cells in non-severe SARS-CoV-2 infection. The TCR library protocol attached unique molecular identifiers to the individual cDNA molecules. Via MiXCR, TCRdb re-called the 5' RACE reads, giving one row per CDR3 protein. The sample lists approximately 67,000 distinct CDR3 sequences, roughly 10% occurring once. Findings and limits, study-wide: Private and CD4 specificities were missed by VDJdb matching, skewed to anti-spike CD8.

V gave up 6 bases and J gave up 2 bases; unmatched junction bases: 5. Germline CDR1 is SQVTM and CDR2 is ANQGSEA. This CDR3 comprises 14 residues. The chain recombines TRBV29-1 with TRBJ2-7, with 12 bases identical to TRBD1. This receptor was taken from an adult who was a healthcare worker with PCR-confirmed SARS-CoV-2 infection or an uninfected control (not recorded which). The sample consisted of whole blood. Here the CDR3 reads CSVGDRGPTYEQYF. The CDR3 DNA reads TGCAGCGTGGGGGACAGGGGGCCAACCTACGAGCAGTACTTC.